This TCR beta chain appears in the sequencing data of a study of T cells in Graves' hyperthyroidism and ophthalmopathy. Notes on the study in general: Within blood appeared most thyroid clonotypes that had expanded above 0.001.

Newly diagnosed patients aged 18 to 65 had hyperthyroidism of under 2 months' duration. Clinicians diagnosed patients from clinical symptoms, serum thyroxine and TRAb, thyroid ultrasound and orbital computed tomography. The PBMCs studied were ones that came from 9 to 10 ml fresh peripheral blood. This clonotype was seen repeatedly, ten times or more. Its antigen is not identified. Template material for amplifying TCR beta CDR3 regions consisted of RNA transcripts. TCR CDR3 regions were first amplified by RT-PCR with HTBI primers. TCRdb passed the multiplex PCR reads through MiXCR, listing each CDR3 protein once. This table has 300,000 to 400,000 distinct CDR3 sequences, approximately 18% appearing once. Specimen: blood. This TCR was recovered from a woman aged 45 to 65 with Graves' hyperthyroidism.

The CDR3: CASTRTGGIGELFF. In DNA form, the CDR3 reads TGTGCCAGCACCCGGACAGGGGGCATCGGGGAGCTGTTTTTT. V usage is TRBV12-3 or TRBV12-4 and J usage is TRBJ2-2; 11 positions agree with TRBD1. The J segment lost 7 bases and the V segment lost 7 bases, leaving 5 bases of the junction unmatched. The CDR3 loop spans 14 amino acids.